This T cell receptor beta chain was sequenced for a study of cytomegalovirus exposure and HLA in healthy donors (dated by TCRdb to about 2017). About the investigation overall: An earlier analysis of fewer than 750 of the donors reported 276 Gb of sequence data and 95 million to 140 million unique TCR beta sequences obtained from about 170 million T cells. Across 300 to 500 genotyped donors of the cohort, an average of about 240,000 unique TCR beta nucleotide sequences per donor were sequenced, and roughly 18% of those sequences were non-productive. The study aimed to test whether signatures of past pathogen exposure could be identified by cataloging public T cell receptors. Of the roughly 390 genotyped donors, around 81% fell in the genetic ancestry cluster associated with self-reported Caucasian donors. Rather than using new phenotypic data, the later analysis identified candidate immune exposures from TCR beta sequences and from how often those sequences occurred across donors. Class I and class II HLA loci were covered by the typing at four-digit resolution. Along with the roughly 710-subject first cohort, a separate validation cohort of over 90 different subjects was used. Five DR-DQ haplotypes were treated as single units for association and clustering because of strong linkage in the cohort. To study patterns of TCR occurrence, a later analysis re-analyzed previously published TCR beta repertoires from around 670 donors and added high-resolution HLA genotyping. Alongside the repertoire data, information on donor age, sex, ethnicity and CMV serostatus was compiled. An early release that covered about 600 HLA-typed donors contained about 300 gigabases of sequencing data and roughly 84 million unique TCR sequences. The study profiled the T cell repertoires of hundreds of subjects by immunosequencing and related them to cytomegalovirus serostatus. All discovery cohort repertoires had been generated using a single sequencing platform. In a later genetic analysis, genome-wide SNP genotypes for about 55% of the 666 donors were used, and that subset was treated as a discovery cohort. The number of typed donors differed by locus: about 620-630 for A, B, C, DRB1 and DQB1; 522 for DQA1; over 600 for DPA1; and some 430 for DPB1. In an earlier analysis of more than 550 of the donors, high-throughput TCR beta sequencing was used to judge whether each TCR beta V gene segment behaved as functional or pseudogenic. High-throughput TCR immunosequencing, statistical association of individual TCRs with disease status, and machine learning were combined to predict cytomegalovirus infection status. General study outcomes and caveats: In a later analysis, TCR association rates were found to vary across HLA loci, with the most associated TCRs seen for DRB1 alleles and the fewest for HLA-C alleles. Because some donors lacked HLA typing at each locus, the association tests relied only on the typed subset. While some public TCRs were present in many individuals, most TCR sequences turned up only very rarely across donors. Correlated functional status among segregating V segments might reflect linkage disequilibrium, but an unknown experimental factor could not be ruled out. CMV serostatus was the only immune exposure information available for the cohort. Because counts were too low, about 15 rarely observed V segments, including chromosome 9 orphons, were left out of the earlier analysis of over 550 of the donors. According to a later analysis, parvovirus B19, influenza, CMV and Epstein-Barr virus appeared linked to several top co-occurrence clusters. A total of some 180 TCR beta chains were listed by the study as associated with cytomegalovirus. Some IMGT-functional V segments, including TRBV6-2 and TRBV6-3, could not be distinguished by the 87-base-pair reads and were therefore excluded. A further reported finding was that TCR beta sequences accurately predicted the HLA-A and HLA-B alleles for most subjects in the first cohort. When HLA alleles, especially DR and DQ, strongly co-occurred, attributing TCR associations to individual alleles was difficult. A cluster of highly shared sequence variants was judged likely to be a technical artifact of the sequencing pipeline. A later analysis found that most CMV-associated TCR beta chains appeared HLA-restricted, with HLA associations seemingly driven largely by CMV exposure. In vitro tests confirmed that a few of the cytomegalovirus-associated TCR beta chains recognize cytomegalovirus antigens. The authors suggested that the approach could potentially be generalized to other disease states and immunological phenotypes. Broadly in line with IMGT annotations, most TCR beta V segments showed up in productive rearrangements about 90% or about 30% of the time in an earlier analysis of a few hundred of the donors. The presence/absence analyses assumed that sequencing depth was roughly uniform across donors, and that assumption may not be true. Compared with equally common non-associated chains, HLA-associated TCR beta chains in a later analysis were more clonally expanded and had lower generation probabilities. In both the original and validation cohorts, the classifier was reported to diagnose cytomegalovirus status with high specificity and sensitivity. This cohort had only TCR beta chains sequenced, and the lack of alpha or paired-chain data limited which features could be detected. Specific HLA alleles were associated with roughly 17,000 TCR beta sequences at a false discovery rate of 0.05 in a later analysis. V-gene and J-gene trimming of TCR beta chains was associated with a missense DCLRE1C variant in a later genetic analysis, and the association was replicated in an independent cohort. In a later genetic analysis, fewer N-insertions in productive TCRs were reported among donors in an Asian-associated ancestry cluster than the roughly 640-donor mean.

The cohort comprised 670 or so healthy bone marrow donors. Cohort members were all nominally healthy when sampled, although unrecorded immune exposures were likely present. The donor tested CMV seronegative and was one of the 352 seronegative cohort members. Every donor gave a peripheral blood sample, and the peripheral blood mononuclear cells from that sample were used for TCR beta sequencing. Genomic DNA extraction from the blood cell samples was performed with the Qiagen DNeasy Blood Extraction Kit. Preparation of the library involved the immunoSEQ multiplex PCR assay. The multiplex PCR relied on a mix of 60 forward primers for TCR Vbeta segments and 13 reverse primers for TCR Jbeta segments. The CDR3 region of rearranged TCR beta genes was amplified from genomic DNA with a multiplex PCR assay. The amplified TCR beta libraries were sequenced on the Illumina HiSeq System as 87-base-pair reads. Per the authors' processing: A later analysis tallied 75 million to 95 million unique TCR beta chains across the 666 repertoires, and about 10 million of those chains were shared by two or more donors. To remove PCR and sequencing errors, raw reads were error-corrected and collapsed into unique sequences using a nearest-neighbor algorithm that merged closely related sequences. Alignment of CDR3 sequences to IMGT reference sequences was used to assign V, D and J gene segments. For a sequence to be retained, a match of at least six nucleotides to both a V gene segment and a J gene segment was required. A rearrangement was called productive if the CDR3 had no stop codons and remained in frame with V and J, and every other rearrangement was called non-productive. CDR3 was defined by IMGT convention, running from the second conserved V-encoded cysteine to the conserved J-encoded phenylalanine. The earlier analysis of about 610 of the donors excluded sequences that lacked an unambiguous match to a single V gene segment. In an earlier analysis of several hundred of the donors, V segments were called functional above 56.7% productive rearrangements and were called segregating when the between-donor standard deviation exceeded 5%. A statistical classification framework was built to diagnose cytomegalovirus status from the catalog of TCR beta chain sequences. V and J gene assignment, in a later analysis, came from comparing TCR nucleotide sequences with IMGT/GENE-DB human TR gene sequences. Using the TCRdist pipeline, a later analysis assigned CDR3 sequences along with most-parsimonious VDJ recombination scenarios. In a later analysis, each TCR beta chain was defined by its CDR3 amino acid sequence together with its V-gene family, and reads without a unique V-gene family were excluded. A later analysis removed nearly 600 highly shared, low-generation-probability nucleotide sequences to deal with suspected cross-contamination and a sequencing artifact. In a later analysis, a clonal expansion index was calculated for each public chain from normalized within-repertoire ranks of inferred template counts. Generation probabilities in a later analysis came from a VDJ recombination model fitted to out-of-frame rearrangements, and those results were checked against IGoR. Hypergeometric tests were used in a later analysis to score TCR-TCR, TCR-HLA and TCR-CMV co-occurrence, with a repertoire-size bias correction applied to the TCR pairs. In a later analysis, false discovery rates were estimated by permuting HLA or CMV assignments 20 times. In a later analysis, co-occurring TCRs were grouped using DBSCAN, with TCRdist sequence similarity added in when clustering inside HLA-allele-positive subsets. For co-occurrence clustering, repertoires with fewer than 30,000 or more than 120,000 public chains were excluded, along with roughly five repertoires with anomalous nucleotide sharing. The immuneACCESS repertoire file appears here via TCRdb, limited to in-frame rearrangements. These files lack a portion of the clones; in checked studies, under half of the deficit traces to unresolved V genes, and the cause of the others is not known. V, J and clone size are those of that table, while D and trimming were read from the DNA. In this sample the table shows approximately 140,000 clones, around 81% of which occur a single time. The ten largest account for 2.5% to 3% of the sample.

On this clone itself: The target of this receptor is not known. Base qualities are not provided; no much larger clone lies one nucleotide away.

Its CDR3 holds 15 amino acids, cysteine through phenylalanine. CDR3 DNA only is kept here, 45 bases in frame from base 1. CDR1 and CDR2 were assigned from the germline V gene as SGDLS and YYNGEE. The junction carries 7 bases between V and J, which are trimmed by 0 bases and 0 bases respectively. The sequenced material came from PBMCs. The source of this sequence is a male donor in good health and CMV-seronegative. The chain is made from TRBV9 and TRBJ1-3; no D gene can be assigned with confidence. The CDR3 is CASSVGWLSGNTIYF. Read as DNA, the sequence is TGTGCCAGCAGCGTAGGCTGGCTCTCTGGAAACACCATATATTTT.